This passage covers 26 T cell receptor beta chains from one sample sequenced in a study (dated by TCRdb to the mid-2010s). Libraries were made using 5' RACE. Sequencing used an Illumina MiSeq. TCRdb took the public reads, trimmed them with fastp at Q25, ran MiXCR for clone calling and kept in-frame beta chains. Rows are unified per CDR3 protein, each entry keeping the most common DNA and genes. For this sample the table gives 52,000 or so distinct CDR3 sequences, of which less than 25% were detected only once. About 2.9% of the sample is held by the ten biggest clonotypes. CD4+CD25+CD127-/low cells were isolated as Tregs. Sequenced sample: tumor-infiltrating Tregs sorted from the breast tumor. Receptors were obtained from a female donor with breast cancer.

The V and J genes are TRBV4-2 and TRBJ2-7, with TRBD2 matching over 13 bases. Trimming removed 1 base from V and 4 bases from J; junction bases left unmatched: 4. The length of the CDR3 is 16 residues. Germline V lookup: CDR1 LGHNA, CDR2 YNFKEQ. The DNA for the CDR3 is TGTGCCAGCAGCCAAGGGACTAGCGGGAGTATGTACGAGCAGTACTTC. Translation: CASSQGTSGSMYEQYF.

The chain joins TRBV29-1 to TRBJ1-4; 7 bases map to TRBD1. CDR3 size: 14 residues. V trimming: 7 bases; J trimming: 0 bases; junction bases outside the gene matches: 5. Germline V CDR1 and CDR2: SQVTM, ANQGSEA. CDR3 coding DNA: TGCAGCGGCAAGACAGGGACAACTAATGAAAAACTGTTTTTT. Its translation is CSGKTGTTNEKLFF.

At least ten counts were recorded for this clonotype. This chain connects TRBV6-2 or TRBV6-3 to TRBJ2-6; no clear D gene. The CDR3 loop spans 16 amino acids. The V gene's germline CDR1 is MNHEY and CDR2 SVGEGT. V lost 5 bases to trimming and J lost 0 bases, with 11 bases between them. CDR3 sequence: CASSPAASSGANVLTF. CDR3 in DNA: TGTGCCAGCAGTCCGGCCGCCTCCTCTGGGGCCAACGTCCTGACTTTC.

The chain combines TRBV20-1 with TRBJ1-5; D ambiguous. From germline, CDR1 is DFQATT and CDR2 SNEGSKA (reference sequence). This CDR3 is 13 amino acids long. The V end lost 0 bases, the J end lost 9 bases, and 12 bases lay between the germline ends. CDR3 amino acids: CSAREDRPGPQHF. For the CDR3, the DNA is TGCAGTGCTAGAGAGGATCGCCCGGGGCCCCAGCATTTT.

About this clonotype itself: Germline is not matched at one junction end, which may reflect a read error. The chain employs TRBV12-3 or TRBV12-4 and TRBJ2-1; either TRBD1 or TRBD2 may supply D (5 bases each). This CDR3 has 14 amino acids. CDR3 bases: TGTGCCAGCAGTCCAGACGGGACCTCTCGCCGGCGGAGCTTC. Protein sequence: CASSPDGTSRRRSF.

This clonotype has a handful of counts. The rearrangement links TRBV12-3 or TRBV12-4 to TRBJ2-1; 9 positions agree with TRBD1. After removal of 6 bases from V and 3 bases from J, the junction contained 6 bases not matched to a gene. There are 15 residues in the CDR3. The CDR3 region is CASSPNRGLYNEQFF. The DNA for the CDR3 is TGTGCCAGCAGCCCCAACAGGGGGCTCTACAATGAGCAGTTCTTC.

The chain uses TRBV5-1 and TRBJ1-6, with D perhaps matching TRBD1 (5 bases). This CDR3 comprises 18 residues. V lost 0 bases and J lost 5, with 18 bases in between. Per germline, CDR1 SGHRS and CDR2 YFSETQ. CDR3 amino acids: CASSLGDEPRGHNSPLHF. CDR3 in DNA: TGCGCCAGCAGCTTGGGGGACGAACCCCGTGGCCATAATTCACCCCTCCACTTT.

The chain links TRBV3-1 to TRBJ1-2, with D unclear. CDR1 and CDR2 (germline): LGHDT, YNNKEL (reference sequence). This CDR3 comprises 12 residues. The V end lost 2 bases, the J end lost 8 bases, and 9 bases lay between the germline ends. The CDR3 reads CASSQNRGGYTF. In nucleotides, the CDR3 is TGTGCCAGCAGCCAAAACAGAGGAGGCTACACCTTC.

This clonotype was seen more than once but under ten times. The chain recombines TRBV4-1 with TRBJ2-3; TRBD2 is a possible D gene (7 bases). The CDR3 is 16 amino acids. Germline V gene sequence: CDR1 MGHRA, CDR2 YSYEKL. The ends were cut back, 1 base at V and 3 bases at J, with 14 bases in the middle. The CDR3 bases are TGCGCCAGCAGCCAAGGGCGCGGGGGCCGGACAGATACGCAGTATTTT. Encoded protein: CASSQGRGGRTDTQYF.

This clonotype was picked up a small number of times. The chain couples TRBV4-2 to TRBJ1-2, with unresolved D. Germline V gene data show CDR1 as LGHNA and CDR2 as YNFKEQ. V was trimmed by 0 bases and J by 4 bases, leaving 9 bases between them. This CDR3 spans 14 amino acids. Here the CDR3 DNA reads TGTGCCAGCAGCCAAGATCCGGGCCCCTATGGCTACACCTTC. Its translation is CASSQDPGPYGYTF.

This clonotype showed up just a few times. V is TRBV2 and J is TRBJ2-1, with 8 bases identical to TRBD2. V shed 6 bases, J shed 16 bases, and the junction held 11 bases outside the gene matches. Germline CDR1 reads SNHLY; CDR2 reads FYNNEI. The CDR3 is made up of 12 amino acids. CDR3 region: CASREVGTRSFF. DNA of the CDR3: TGTGCCAGCAGGGAGGTGGGGACTAGATCCTTCTTC.

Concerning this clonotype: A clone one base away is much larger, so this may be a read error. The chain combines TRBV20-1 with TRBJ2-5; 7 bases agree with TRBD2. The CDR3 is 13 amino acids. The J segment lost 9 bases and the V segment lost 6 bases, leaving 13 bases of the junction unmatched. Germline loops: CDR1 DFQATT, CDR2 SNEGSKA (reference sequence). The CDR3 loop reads CSANPLARESQYF. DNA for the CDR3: TGCAGTGCCAATCCACTAGCGCGGGAGTCCCAGTACTTC.

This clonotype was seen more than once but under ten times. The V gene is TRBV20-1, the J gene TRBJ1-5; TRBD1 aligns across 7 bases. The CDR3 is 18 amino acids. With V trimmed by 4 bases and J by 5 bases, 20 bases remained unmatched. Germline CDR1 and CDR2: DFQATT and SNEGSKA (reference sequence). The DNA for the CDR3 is TGCAGTGCTAATCCCCGGGCCCCAGGGGACAGACGCGATCAGCCCCAGCATTTT. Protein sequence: CSANPRAPGDRRDQPQHF.

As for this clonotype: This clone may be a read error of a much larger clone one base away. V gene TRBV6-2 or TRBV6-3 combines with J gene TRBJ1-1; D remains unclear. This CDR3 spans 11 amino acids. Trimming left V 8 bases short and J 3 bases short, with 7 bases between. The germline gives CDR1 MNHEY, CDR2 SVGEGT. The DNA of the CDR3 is TGTGCCAGCGCCCAATACACTGAAGCTTTCTTT. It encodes CASAQYTEAFF.

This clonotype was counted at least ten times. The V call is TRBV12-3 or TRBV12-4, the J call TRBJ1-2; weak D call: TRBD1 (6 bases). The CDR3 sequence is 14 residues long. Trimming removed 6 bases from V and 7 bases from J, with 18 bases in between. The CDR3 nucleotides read TGTGCCAGCAGCCTCGGGGGGGCTGGAGGTGGCTACACCTTC. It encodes CASSLGGAGGGYTF.

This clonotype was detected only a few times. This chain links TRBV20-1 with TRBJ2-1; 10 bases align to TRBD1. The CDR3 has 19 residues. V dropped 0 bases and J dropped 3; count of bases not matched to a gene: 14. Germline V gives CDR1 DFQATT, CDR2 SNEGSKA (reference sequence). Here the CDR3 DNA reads TGCAGTGCTAGAGATCTAAGGTCAGGACAGGGGGTTTTCTACAATGAGCAGTTCTTC. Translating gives CSARDLRSGQGVFYNEQFF.

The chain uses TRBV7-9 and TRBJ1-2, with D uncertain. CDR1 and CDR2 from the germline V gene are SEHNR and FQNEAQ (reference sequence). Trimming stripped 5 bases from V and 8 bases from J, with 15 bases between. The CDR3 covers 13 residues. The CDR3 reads CASSETINRGYTF. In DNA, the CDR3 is TGTGCCAGCAGCGAGACCATAAACCGCGGCTACACCTTC.

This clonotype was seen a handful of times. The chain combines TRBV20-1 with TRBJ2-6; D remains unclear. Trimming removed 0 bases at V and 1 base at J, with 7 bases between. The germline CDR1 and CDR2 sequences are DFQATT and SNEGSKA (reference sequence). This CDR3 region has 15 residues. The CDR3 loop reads CSARDRRSGANVLTF. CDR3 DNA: TGCAGTGCTAGAGATCGGCGGTCTGGGGCCAACGTCCTGACTTTC.

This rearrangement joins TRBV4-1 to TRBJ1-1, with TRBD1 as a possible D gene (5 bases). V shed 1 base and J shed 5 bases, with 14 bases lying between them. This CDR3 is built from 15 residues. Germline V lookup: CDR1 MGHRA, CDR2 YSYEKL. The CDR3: CASSQVPQGGTEAFF. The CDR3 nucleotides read TGCGCCAGCAGCCAAGTTCCTCAGGGTGGGACTGAAGCTTTCTTT.

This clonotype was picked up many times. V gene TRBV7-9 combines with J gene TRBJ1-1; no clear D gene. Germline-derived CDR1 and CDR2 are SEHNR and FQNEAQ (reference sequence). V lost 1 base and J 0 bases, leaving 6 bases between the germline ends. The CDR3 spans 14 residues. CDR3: CASSLDTMNTEAFF. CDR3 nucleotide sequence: TGTGCCAGCAGCTTAGATACTATGAACACTGAAGCTTTCTTT. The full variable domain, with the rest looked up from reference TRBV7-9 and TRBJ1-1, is DTGVSQNPRHKITKRGQNVTFRCDPISEHNRLYWYRQTLGQGPEFLTYFQNEAQLEKSRLLSDRFSAERPKGSFSTLEIQRTEQGDSAMYLCASSLDTMNTEAFFGQGTRLTVV.

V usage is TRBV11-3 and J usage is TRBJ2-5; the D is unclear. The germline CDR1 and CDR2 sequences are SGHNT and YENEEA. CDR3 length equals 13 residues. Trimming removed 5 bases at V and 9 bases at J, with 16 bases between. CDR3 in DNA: TGTGCCAGCAGCCCGGACGGCAAGATGCCCCAGTACTTC. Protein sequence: CASSPDGKMPQYF.

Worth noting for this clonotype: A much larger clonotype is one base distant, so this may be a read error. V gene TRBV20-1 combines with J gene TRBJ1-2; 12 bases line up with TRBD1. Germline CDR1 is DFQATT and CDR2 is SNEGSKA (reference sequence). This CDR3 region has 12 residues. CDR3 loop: CRGGQGANGYTF. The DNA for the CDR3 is TGCAGGGGGGGACAGGGGGCAAATGGCTACACCTTC.

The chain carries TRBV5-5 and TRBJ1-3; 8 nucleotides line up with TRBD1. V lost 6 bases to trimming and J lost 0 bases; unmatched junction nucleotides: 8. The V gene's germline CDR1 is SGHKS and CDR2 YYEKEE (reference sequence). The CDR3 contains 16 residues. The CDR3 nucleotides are TGTGCCAGCAACCTCCGCACAGGGGGCTCTGGAAACACCATATATTTT. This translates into CASNLRTGGSGNTIYF.

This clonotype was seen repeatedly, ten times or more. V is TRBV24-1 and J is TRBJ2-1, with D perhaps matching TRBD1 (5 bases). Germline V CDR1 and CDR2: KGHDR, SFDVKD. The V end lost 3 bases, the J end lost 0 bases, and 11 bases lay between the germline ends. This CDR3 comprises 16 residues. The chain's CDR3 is CATSDTDSSSYNEQFF. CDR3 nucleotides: TGTGCCACCAGTGATACTGACAGCAGCTCCTACAATGAGCAGTTCTTC.

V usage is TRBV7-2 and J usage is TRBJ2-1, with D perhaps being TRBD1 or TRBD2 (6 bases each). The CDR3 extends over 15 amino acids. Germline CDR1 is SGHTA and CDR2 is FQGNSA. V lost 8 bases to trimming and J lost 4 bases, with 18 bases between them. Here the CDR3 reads CASASRGALYNEQFF. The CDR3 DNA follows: TGTGCCAGCGCCTCTAGGGGGGCACTATACAATGAGCAGTTCTTC.

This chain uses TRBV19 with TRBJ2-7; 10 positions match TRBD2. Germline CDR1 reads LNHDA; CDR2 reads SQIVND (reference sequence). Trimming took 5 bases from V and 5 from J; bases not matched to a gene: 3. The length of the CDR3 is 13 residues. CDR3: CASSATSGNEQYF. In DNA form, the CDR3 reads TGTGCCAGTAGTGCTACTAGCGGGAACGAGCAGTACTTC. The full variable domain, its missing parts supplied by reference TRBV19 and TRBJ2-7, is DGGITQSPKYLFRKEGQNVTLSCEQNLNHDAMYWYRQDPGQGLRLIYYSQIVNDFQKGDIAEGYSVSREKKESFPLTVTSAQKNPTAFYLCASSATSGNEQYFGPGTRLTVT.